Listed below are T cell receptor beta chains from one sample, sequenced in a study of technical replicates of blood from several donors. Sequenced by immunoSEQ multiplex PCR; TCRdb stores in-frame clones only, minus some. The sample contains over 80,000 clones, around 96% of which appear only once. Sequenced input: T cells isolated from PBMCs. The source of these receptors is a human donor in good health. Each CDR3 is given with its conserved first and last residue. A D gene is named only where the DNA matches it firmly. Where a row states a size, it is once, few, many or the class of an expanded clone; other rows omit it.

clone_size: -
d_call: TRBD1
j_call: TRBJ2-7
cdr3_length: 15
v_call: TRBV5-1
cdr3_nt: TGCGCCAGCAGCTTTCGGGACAGGGTGGTGGACGAGCAGTACTTC
cdr3_aa: CASSFRDRVVDEQYF

clone_size: -
d_call: -
j_call: TRBJ1-1
cdr3_length: 13
v_call: TRBV27
cdr3_nt: TGTGCCAGCAGTTTAAGGGGGGGCACTGAAGCTTTCTTT
cdr3_aa: CASSLRGGTEAFF

clone_size: -
d_call: -
j_call: TRBJ2-7
cdr3_length: 13
v_call: TRBV14
cdr3_nt: TGTGCCAGCAGCCAAGGTGTCGGGAACGAGCAGTACTTC
cdr3_aa: CASSQGVGNEQYF

clone_size: -
d_call: TRBD1
j_call: TRBJ1-2
cdr3_length: 14
v_call: TRBV5-4
cdr3_nt: TGTGCCAGCAGCCTGACGGGACAGAACTATGGCTACACCTTC
cdr3_aa: CASSLTGQNYGYTF

clone_size: -
d_call: TRBD2
j_call: TRBJ2-1
cdr3_length: 17
v_call: TRBV4-3
cdr3_nt: TGCGCCAGCAGCCAAGATAGCGGGAGGGTCCTCCCTAATGAGCAGTTCTTC
cdr3_aa: CASSQDSGRVLPNEQFF

clone_size: -
d_call: TRBD2
j_call: TRBJ2-2
cdr3_length: 15
v_call: TRBV4-2
cdr3_nt: TGTGCCAGCAGAGCCCTAGCGGGAGGAACCGGGGAGCTGTTTTTT
cdr3_aa: CASRALAGGTGELFF

clone_size: -
d_call: TRBD2
j_call: TRBJ2-2
cdr3_length: 15
v_call: TRBV6-5
cdr3_nt: TGTGCCAGCAGTTACGGTGCGGGAGTCACCGGGGAGCTGTTTTTT
cdr3_aa: CASSYGAGVTGELFF

clone_size: -
d_call: -
j_call: TRBJ1-3
cdr3_length: 15
v_call: TRBV2
cdr3_nt: TGTGCCAGCAGTGTTGGGGGGATATCTGGAAACACCATATATTTT
cdr3_aa: CASSVGGISGNTIYF

clone_size: -
d_call: TRBD1
j_call: TRBJ1-2
cdr3_length: 12
v_call: TRBV29-1
cdr3_nt: TGCAGCGTTGAGCTCCCAGGGGGGGGCTACACCTTC
cdr3_aa: CSVELPGGGYTF

clone_size: -
d_call: TRBD2
j_call: TRBJ2-3
cdr3_length: 12
v_call: TRBV7-9
cdr3_nt: TGTGCTGGGAGCGGGACTGCTGGTACGCAGTATTTT
cdr3_aa: CAGSGTAGTQYF

clone_size: -
d_call: TRBD1
j_call: TRBJ2-1
cdr3_length: 17
v_call: TRBV19
cdr3_nt: TGTGCCAGTAGTATAGTAAAACGGGACAGCTCCTACAATGAGCAGTTCTTC
cdr3_aa: CASSIVKRDSSYNEQFF

clone_size: -
d_call: -
j_call: TRBJ2-7
cdr3_length: 12
v_call: TRBV29-1
cdr3_nt: TGCAGCGCGGGGGGAGGGGGTAACGAGCAGTACTTC
cdr3_aa: CSAGGGGNEQYF

clone_size: -
d_call: -
j_call: TRBJ1-2
cdr3_length: 13
v_call: TRBV9
cdr3_nt: TGTGCCAGCAGCGTAGGGGGCTTCTATGGCTACACCTTC
cdr3_aa: CASSVGGFYGYTF

clone_size: -
d_call: TRBD2
j_call: TRBJ2-1
cdr3_length: 16
v_call: TRBV7-2
cdr3_nt: TGTGCCAGCAGCTTCCGACTAGCGGGACTTTCGGGAGAGCAGTTCTTC
cdr3_aa: CASSFRLAGLSGEQFF

clone_size: once
d_call: TRBD2
j_call: TRBJ2-7
cdr3_length: 13
v_call: TRBV27
cdr3_nt: TGTGCCAGCAGGACTAGCGGGGGCTACGAGCAGTACTTC
cdr3_aa: CASRTSGGYEQYF

clone_size: -
d_call: -
j_call: TRBJ1-4
cdr3_length: 15
v_call: TRBV5-6
cdr3_nt: TGTGCCAGCAGCTTGCGGGGAGGAAGGGATGAAAAACTGTTTTTT
cdr3_aa: CASSLRGGRDEKLFF

clone_size: -
d_call: -
j_call: TRBJ1-5
cdr3_length: 13
v_call: TRBV7-3
cdr3_nt: TGTGCCAGCAGCCCTGGCGGAAGTCAGCCCCAGCATTTT
cdr3_aa: CASSPGGSQPQHF

clone_size: -
d_call: TRBD1
j_call: TRBJ2-7
cdr3_length: 17
v_call: TRBV19
cdr3_nt: TGTGCCAGTAGTCGGGGATGGACAGGGGGTCCCCCTGAAGAGCAGTACTTC
cdr3_aa: CASSRGWTGGPPEEQYF

clone_size: -
d_call: -
j_call: TRBJ2-5
cdr3_length: 15
v_call: TRBV5-1
cdr3_nt: TGCGCCAGCAGCTTAGCCCTGGGGGAGGCAAAGACCCAGTACTTC
cdr3_aa: CASSLALGEAKTQYF

clone_size: -
d_call: TRBD2
j_call: TRBJ2-5
cdr3_length: 16
v_call: TRBV5-6
cdr3_nt: TGTGCCAGCAGCCCGGGACTAGCGGGAGTAGGAGAGACCCAGTACTTC
cdr3_aa: CASSPGLAGVGETQYF

clone_size: -
d_call: -
j_call: TRBJ2-1
cdr3_length: 16
v_call: TRBV9
cdr3_nt: TGTGCCAGCAGCGTTACCCCAGGGACTTTCCCCAATGAGCAGTTCTTC
cdr3_aa: CASSVTPGTFPNEQFF

clone_size: -
d_call: -
j_call: TRBJ2-7
cdr3_length: 13
v_call: TRBV27
cdr3_nt: TGTGCCAGTCAGAAGGGAGACGTCCACGAGCAGTACTTC
cdr3_aa: CASQKGDVHEQYF

clone_size: -
d_call: TRBD1
j_call: TRBJ1-5
cdr3_length: 15
v_call: TRBV19
cdr3_nt: TGTGCCAGCTGGGACAGGGAGTATAGCAATCAGCCCCAGCATTTT
cdr3_aa: CASWDREYSNQPQHF

clone_size: -
d_call: TRBD2
j_call: TRBJ2-3
cdr3_length: 14
v_call: TRBV5-1
cdr3_nt: TGCGCCAGCAGCTTCTCGGGAGGAACAGATACGCAGTATTTT
cdr3_aa: CASSFSGGTDTQYF

clone_size: -
d_call: -
j_call: TRBJ1-2
cdr3_length: 12
v_call: TRBV27
cdr3_nt: TGTGCCAGTGGGTACGGTGGACACGGCTACACCTTC
cdr3_aa: CASGYGGHGYTF

clone_size: -
d_call: -
j_call: TRBJ2-4
cdr3_length: 13
v_call: TRBV29-1
cdr3_nt: TGCAGCGGGGTGGCGGGAGCCAAAAACATTCAGTACTTC
cdr3_aa: CSGVAGAKNIQYF

clone_size: -
d_call: -
j_call: TRBJ1-4
cdr3_length: 15
v_call: TRBV28
cdr3_nt: TGTGCCAGCAGTTTACCGGGGGGATCGAACGAAAAACTGTTTTTT
cdr3_aa: CASSLPGGSNEKLFF

clone_size: -
d_call: TRBD2
j_call: TRBJ2-1
cdr3_length: 19
v_call: TRBV29-1
cdr3_nt: TGCAGCGTTGAACCATTGGGACTAGCGGTTTCCCCCTCCTACAATGAGCAGTTCTTC
cdr3_aa: CSVEPLGLAVSPSYNEQFF

clone_size: -
d_call: TRBD1
j_call: TRBJ1-3
cdr3_length: 16
v_call: TRBV4-1
cdr3_nt: TGCGCCAGCAGCCACCTTACAGGGGGCCTTGGAAACACCATATATTTT
cdr3_aa: CASSHLTGGLGNTIYF

clone_size: -
d_call: -
j_call: TRBJ1-4
cdr3_length: 15
v_call: TRBV9
cdr3_nt: TGTGCCAGCGCCTCGGGGGGGGCTACTAATGAAAAACTGTTTTTT
cdr3_aa: CASASGGATNEKLFF

clone_size: once
d_call: -
j_call: TRBJ2-3
cdr3_length: 14
v_call: TRBV7-2
cdr3_nt: TGTGCCAGCAGCTTAAAAGCTAGCACAGATACGCAGTATTTT
cdr3_aa: CASSLKASTDTQYF

clone_size: -
d_call: TRBD1
j_call: TRBJ2-7
cdr3_length: 15
v_call: TRBV29-1
cdr3_nt: TGCAGCGTTGAATATCCGGGACAGGTGCACTACGAGCAGTACTTC
cdr3_aa: CSVEYPGQVHYEQYF

clone_size: -
d_call: TRBD2
j_call: TRBJ2-1
cdr3_length: 16
v_call: TRBV4-1
cdr3_nt: TGCGCCAGCAGCCCCCAAGCGGGGAGCTCCTACAATGAGCAGTTCTTC
cdr3_aa: CASSPQAGSSYNEQFF

clone_size: -
d_call: -
j_call: TRBJ1-5
cdr3_length: 17
v_call: TRBV27
cdr3_nt: TGTGCCAGCAGTTTCTCCGGGACTTATAATAGCAATCAGCCCCAGCATTTT
cdr3_aa: CASSFSGTYNSNQPQHF

clone_size: -
d_call: TRBD1
j_call: TRBJ2-7
cdr3_length: 16
v_call: TRBV19
cdr3_nt: TGTGCCAGTAGGACCCCCGGGACAGGGTTCCCCTACGAGCAGTACTTC
cdr3_aa: CASRTPGTGFPYEQYF

clone_size: -
d_call: TRBD1
j_call: TRBJ1-1
cdr3_length: 14
v_call: TRBV27
cdr3_nt: TGTGCCAGCACGGACAGGGGAGGATCCTCTGAAGCTTTCTTT
cdr3_aa: CASTDRGGSSEAFF

clone_size: -
d_call: -
j_call: TRBJ1-2
cdr3_length: 15
v_call: TRBV4-1
cdr3_nt: TGCGCCAGCAGCCAAGGGAACGGGGCTAACTATGGCTACACCTTC
cdr3_aa: CASSQGNGANYGYTF